A single sample gave rise to the 18 T cell receptor beta chains below, sequenced in a study of T cell responses to AZD1222 COVID-19 vaccine. TCRdb keeps only in-frame clones here, not all; method: immunoSEQ multiplex PCR. The table includes roughly 120,000 clones, over 80% detected once. The source material was peripheral blood, sampled on day 0 of AZD1222 vaccination. These receptors all come from an adult in good health.

This clone was picked up a small number of times. The V call is TRBV27, the J call TRBJ1-5; 8 bases are shared with TRBD1. J lost 3 bases, V lost 8 bases, and 12 bases had no gene match. CDR1 is MNHEY, CDR2 SMNVEV, per germline (reference sequence). The CDR3 sequence is 16 residues long. The CDR3 sequence: CASALGTGQDNQPQHF. CDR3 DNA sequence: TGTGCCAGCGCGTTGGGGACGGGACAGGACAATCAGCCCCAGCATTTT.

The V call is TRBV11-2, the J call TRBJ2-1; maybe TRBD2 (6 bases). The CDR3 totals 14 residues. V lost 5 bases, J lost 1 base, and 9 bases lay in between. Looked up from germline, CDR1 is SGHAT and CDR2 is FQNNGV. The CDR3 region is CASSKAGSYNEQFF. The DNA for the CDR3 is TGTGCCAGCAGCAAGGCGGGGTCCTACAATGAGCAGTTCTTC.

The chain uses TRBV27 and TRBJ2-2; possible D gene TRBD1, 5 bases. CDR1 MNHEY and CDR2 SMNVEV come from the germline V gene (reference sequence). The CDR3 has 16 amino acids. The ends were cut back, 5 bases at V and 5 bases at J, with 18 bases in the middle. CDR3 nucleotide sequence: TGTGCCAGCAGTCTAAGTCCTGGGGCAAGGACCGGGGAGCTGTTTTTT. Translating gives CASSLSPGARTGELFF.

The J gene is TRBJ1-1, the V gene TRBV30, with TRBD1 as a possible D gene (6 bases). Trimming left V 5 bases short and J 0 bases short, with 10 bases between. Germline-derived CDR1 and CDR2 are GTSNPN and SVGIG (reference sequence). CDR3 size: 13 residues. CDR3 amino acids: CAWGGTMNTEAFF. DNA for the CDR3: TGTGCCTGGGGGGGGACAATGAACACTGAAGCTTTCTTT.

Concerning this clone itself: Other nucleotide sequences in the sample specify the same CDR3. J is TRBJ2-7 and V is TRBV18, with D possibly matching TRBD2 (5 bases). The CDR3 runs 13 residues. Germline-derived CDR1 and CDR2 are KGHSH and LQKENI. V lost 3 bases and J 2 bases, leaving 8 bases between the germline ends. CDR3 protein: CASSPSGTYEQYF. The CDR3 nucleotides read TGTGCCAGCTCACCGTCGGGGACCTACGAGCAGTACTTC.

This chain joins TRBV2 and TRBJ1-4; no clear D gene. The germline gives CDR1 SNHLY, CDR2 FYNNEI. This CDR3 has 14 residues. V lost 9 bases to trimming and J lost 11 bases, with 22 bases between them. DNA for the CDR3: TGTGCCAGTAGCAATGGCCCGGGCATTAGGAAACTGTTTTTT. Protein sequence: CASSNGPGIRKLFF.

On this clone itself: This CDR3 is also generated by other DNA sequences in the sample. This chain joins TRBV18 and TRBJ1-1, with TRBD1 identical over 7 bases. V trimming: 3 bases; J trimming: 2 bases; junction bases outside the gene matches: 3. Germline V gene sequence: CDR1 KGHSH, CDR2 LQKENI. This CDR3 spans 14 amino acids. The CDR3 sequence is CASSPGQQNTEAFF. CDR3 DNA: TGTGCCAGCTCACCGGGACAGCAAAACACTGAAGCTTTCTTT.

This rearrangement joins TRBV6-1 to TRBJ2-5; 7 bases align to TRBD1. Matching the DNA end better, TRBJ2-7 makes the J call doubtful. The CDR3 runs 16 residues. The germline CDR1 and CDR2 sequences are MNHNS and SASEGT. The CDR3 loop reads CASSEQASTKGAEQYF. CDR3 DNA: TGTGCCAGCAGTGAACAGGCTAGCACCAAGGGGGCCGAGCAGTACTTC.

V usage is TRBV10-3 and J usage is TRBJ2-3, with D perhaps matching TRBD1 (6 bases). The V gene lost 6 bases and the J gene lost 7 bases, with 17 bases spanning the gap. Per the germline V gene, CDR1 is ENHRY and CDR2 is SYGVKD. This CDR3 has 14 amino acids. CDR3 DNA sequence: TGTGCCATCAGCGAGGGGGTAGCAAGCCATACGCAGTATTTT. The encoded protein is CAISEGVASHTQYF.

This chain uses TRBV6-4 with TRBJ1-1; D perhaps matches TRBD1 (6 bases). V was clipped by 9 bases and J by 4 bases, with 15 bases between them. The CDR3 has 13 residues. The germline V gene has CDR1 MRHNA and CDR2 SNTAGT. As DNA, the CDR3 is TGTGCCAGACCAGGGGCCTCGGGCACTGAAGCTTTCTTT. Its protein product is CARPGASGTEAFF.

V usage is TRBV2 and J usage is TRBJ2-3, with 8 nucleotides matching TRBD2. V lost 6 bases and J lost 1; bases outside the gene matches: 3. The CDR3 is 14 residues long. Germline loops: CDR1 SNHLY, CDR2 FYNNEI. CDR3 sequence reads: CASRVSGGTDTQYF. CDR3 nucleotides: TGTGCCAGCAGAGTTAGCGGGGGCACAGATACGCAGTATTTT.

The V call is TRBV30, the J call TRBJ2-7; no clear D gene. Trimming removed 5 bases at V and 1 base at J, with 9 bases between. Looked up from germline, CDR1 is GTSNPN and CDR2 is SVGIG (reference sequence). CDR3 length: 12 residues. The CDR3 loop is CAWGILSYEQYF. CDR3 nucleotide sequence: TGTGCCTGGGGCATACTTTCCTACGAGCAGTACTTC. The full variable domain, in which reference TRBV30 and TRBJ2-7 provide the parts outside the CDR3, is SQTIHQWPATLVQPVGSPLSLECTVEGTSNPNLYWYRQAAGRGLQLLFYSVGIGQISSEVPQNLSASRPQDRQFILSSKKLLLSDSGFYLCAWGILSYEQYFGPGTRLTVT.

On this clone itself: This likely comes from a read error, as the CDR3 has no conserved phenylalanine or tryptophan at its end. It is unclear where the CDR3 begins or ends on the DNA, so no DNA is shown, and the CDR3 is as TCRdb lists it. The chain recombines TRBV7-9 with TRBJ1-2; TRBD1 is the table's D call, not checked against the DNA. Germline V lookup: CDR1 SEHNR, CDR2 FQNEAQ (reference sequence). 11 amino acids form the CDR3, both terminal residues included. CDR3 protein: CASSPIRDRPL.

The chain carries TRBV10-3 and TRBJ1-6; tentatively, D is TRBD1 (6 bases). Germline CDR1 and CDR2: ENHRY and SYGVKD. This CDR3 is built from 14 residues. V lost 2 bases and J lost 7, with 9 bases in between. CDR3 in DNA: TGTGCCATCAGTGAGGGACAGACAAATTCACCCCTCCACTTT. Its protein product is CAISEGQTNSPLHF.

The rearrangement links TRBV18 to TRBJ1-1; TRBD1 aligns across 8 bases. The germline V gene encodes CDR1 KGHSH and CDR2 LQKENI. The CDR3 spans 14 residues. With V trimmed by 6 bases and J by 1 base, 4 bases remained unmatched. As DNA, the CDR3 is TGTGCCAGCTCTCTAGGACAGGGGAACACTGAAGCTTTCTTT. The encoded protein is CASSLGQGNTEAFF.

The genes are TRBV6-5 and TRBJ1-3; 7 bases map to TRBD1. The germline gives CDR1 MNHEY, CDR2 SVGAGI. V gave up 6 bases and J gave up 0 bases; unmatched junction bases: 5. This CDR3 has 15 amino acids. In DNA, the CDR3 is TGTGCCAGCAGCGCCGGACAGGTCTCTGGAAACACCATATATTTT. This encodes CASSAGQVSGNTIYF.

This clone was observed once. This chain links TRBV5-4 with TRBJ2-1; 8 nucleotides line up with TRBD2. The germline CDR1 and CDR2 sequences are SGHNT and YYREEE (reference sequence). This CDR3 comprises 16 residues. V was pared by 0 bases and J by 6 bases, with 8 bases of the junction left unmatched. CDR3 amino acids: CASSLAMAGGFNEQFF. CDR3 bases: TGTGCCAGCAGCTTGGCCATGGCGGGAGGCTTCAATGAGCAGTTCTTC.

The V gene is TRBV2, the J gene TRBJ1-2; tentatively, D is TRBD1 (5 bases). CDR1 SNHLY and CDR2 FYNNEI come from the germline V gene. The germline V and J ends were trimmed by 3 bases and 8 bases, with 16 bases remaining between them. CDR3 length equals 14 residues. This CDR3 reads CASSEQGGFAGYTF. The CDR3 DNA sequence: TGTGCCAGCAGTGAGCAGGGAGGTTTCGCGGGCTACACCTTC.